This entry lists 20 T cell receptor beta chains sequenced from one sample in a study of graft-versus-host responses after intestinal transplantation. Measured with immunoSEQ multiplex PCR; TCRdb has only the in-frame clones, and not every one. The sample includes 25,000 to 35,000 clones, nearly 90% of them seen just once. This material consisted of PBMCs, taken 450 to 480 days after intestinal transplantation. The origin of the receptors is a human patient who received an intestinal transplant, so some T cells may come from the graft donor.

J is TRBJ2-1 and V is TRBV7-2, with 9 bases aligning to TRBD1. CDR3 length: 13 amino acids. Trimming at V came to 6 bases and at J to 7 bases, leaving 4 bases not matched to a gene. Germline CDR1 and CDR2: SGHTA and FQGNSA. CDR3 sequence reads: CASRRQGGNEQFF. The CDR3 nucleotides are TGTGCCAGCAGGAGACAGGGGGGGAATGAGCAGTTCTTC.

The gene calls are TRBV4-3 and TRBJ2-5; 8 bases are shared with TRBD2. The CDR3 runs to 19 residues. CDR1 is LGHNA and CDR2 is YSLEER in the germline V gene. V was pared by 0 bases and J by 2 bases, with 14 bases of the junction left unmatched. The CDR3 DNA reads as TGCGCCAGCAGCCAAGATTTGACGGGCGCGGCGGGGGGACAAGAGACCCAGTACTTC. Translating gives CASSQDLTGAAGGQETQYF.

This clone was found a few times. The same CDR3 can be traced to other DNA sequences in this sample. The chain carries TRBV28 and TRBJ2-2; 7 nucleotides agree with TRBD2. With 3 bases clipped from V and 3 bases from J, the junction kept 13 bases outside the gene matches. Germline V gene sequence: CDR1 MDHEN, CDR2 SYDVKM. The CDR3 has 18 amino acids. CDR3 in amino acids: CASSFPQRETLYTGELFF. The DNA for the CDR3 is TGTGCCAGCAGTTTCCCTCAGCGGGAAACCCTATACACCGGGGAGCTGTTTTTT.

The rearrangement joins TRBV7-3 to TRBJ2-6; D might be TRBD2 (5 bases). Germline-derived CDR1 and CDR2 are SGHTA and FQGTGA. V shed 0 bases and J shed 0 bases, with 15 bases lying between them. There are 19 residues in the CDR3. This CDR3 reads CASSLTGVSPLSGANVLTF. CDR3 sequence (DNA): TGTGCCAGCAGCTTAACGGGAGTATCCCCTCTCTCTGGGGCCAACGTCCTGACTTTC.

In this sample, this clone turned up once. This chain uses TRBV15 with TRBJ2-7, with D perhaps TRBD1 or TRBD2 (5 bases each). CDR3 length equals 15 residues. Germline V CDR1 and CDR2: LNHNV, YYDKDF (reference sequence). The ends were cut back, 3 bases at V and 0 bases at J, with 12 bases in the middle. CDR3 DNA: TGTGCCACCAGCAGCGGAGCTGGGACCTCCTACGAGCAGTACTTC. Amino acids: CATSSGAGTSYEQYF.

The chain recombines TRBV5-1 with TRBJ2-5; 7 positions match TRBD1. This CDR3 has 14 residues. Losses at the gene ends were 4 bases for V and 1 base for J; bases not matched to a gene: 4. Germline CDR1 SGHRS, CDR2 YFSETQ. CDR3 DNA: TGCGCCAGCAGCAGCACAGGGGTCCAAGAGACCCAGTACTTC. This translates into CASSSTGVQETQYF.

The chain is built from TRBV10-3 and TRBJ2-7; D is ambiguous. Between the trimmed V and J ends, which lost 3 bases and 0 bases, there was a span of 6 bases. CDR1 and CDR2 from the germline V gene are ENHRY and SYGVKD. CDR3 size: 13 residues. CDR3 sequence (DNA): TGTGCCATCAGTGACCCGGGCTCCTACGAGCAGTACTTC. Its translation: CAISDPGSYEQYF.

The V and J genes are TRBV28 and TRBJ1-2; D may be TRBD1 (6 bases). Trimming stripped 5 bases from V and 8 bases from J, with 21 bases between. CDR1 and CDR2 from the germline V gene are MDHEN and SYDVKM. The CDR3 runs to 15 residues. The CDR3 here is CASSRPEPAGVGYTF. Written as DNA, the CDR3 is TGTGCCAGCAGTCGACCTGAACCAGCAGGGGTAGGCTACACCTTC.

The J gene is TRBJ1-1, the V gene TRBV27; D not resolved. The CDR3 is made up of 11 amino acids. Germline V gene data show CDR1 as MNHEY and CDR2 as SMNVEV (reference sequence). V shed 6 bases and J shed 10 bases, with 12 bases lying between them. The DNA of the CDR3 is TGTGCCAGCAGCAACTCCCGGCGAGCTTTCTTT. Amino acid sequence: CASSNSRRAFF.

This sequence joins TRBV19 and TRBJ2-2; 15 bases match TRBD2. The CDR3 is made up of 15 amino acids. V lost 5 bases and J lost 9; bases outside the gene matches: 4. Germline V gene sequence: CDR1 LNHDA, CDR2 SQIVND (reference sequence). CDR3 coding DNA: TGTGCCAGTAGTTGGACTAGCGGGAGGGATCGGGAGCTGTTTTTT. This translates into CASSWTSGRDRELFF.

The V and J genes are TRBV29-1 and TRBJ2-2, with a possible D match to TRBD1 (5 bases). CDR1 SQVTM and CDR2 ANQGSEA come from the germline V gene. The V end lost 6 bases, the J end lost 3 bases, and 14 bases lay between the germline ends. CDR3 size: 14 residues. CDR3 sequence reads: CSVQSQGHTGELFF. The CDR3 DNA follows: TGCAGCGTCCAGTCGCAGGGCCACACCGGGGAGCTGTTTTTT.

The gene calls are TRBV10-3 and TRBJ1-2; D not resolved. The CDR3 is 12 residues long. Between the trimmed V and J ends, which lost 6 bases and 2 bases, there was a span of 7 bases. Germline V CDR1 and CDR2: ENHRY, SYGVKD. CDR3 coding DNA: TGTGCCATCAGCCAGGAAAACTATGGCTACACCTTC. Its translation is CAISQENYGYTF.

V and J are TRBV5-1 and TRBJ1-1; D perhaps matches TRBD1 (6 bases). Trimming cost V 2 bases and J 7 bases, with 6 bases left between them. This CDR3 is 11 amino acids long. Germline assignment: CDR1 SGHRS and CDR2 YFSETQ. The CDR3 DNA is TGCGCCAGCAGCTTACAGGGTGAAGCTTTCTTT. Its translation is CASSLQGEAFF.

The chain combines TRBV6-1 with TRBJ1-2; 7 bases are a match to TRBD1. The CDR3 is 12 residues long. J gave up 4 bases and V 9 bases, and 5 bases lay outside the gene matches. Per germline, CDR1 MNHNS and CDR2 SASEGT. In DNA, the CDR3 is TGTGCCAGTCGGGGACAGCTCTATGGCTACACCTTC. Residues: CASRGQLYGYTF.

This clone has more than one count but fewer than ten. This chain joins TRBV6-1 and TRBJ1-2; 9 bases are a match to TRBD1. CDR3 length equals 15 residues. V shed 3 bases and J 4 bases; nucleotides not matched to a gene: 6. Germline loops: CDR1 MNHNS, CDR2 SASEGT. CDR3 loop: CASSEGGTGSYGYTF. The DNA of the CDR3 is TGTGCCAGCAGTGAGGGAGGGACAGGGAGCTATGGCTACACCTTC.

The chain carries TRBV19 and TRBJ2-7; tentatively, D is TRBD2 (5 bases). The V end lost 5 bases, the J end lost 4 bases, and 9 bases lay between the germline ends. The CDR3 extends over 12 amino acids. Looked up from germline, CDR1 is LNHDA and CDR2 is SQIVND (reference sequence). The CDR3 sequence: CASSSEGYEQYF. CDR3 bases: TGTGCCAGTAGTTCTGAGGGATACGAGCAGTACTTC. The full variable domain, with the rest looked up from reference TRBV19 and TRBJ2-7, is DGGITQSPKYLFRKEGQNVTLSCEQNLNHDAMYWYRQDPGQGLRLIYYSQIVNDFQKGDIAEGYSVSREKKESFPLTVTSAQKNPTAFYLCASSSEGYEQYFGPGTRLTVT.

The chain carries TRBV29-1 and TRBJ2-1; 9 bases are a match to TRBD2. Germline trimming cut 2 bases from V and 9 bases from J; bases unmatched to any gene: 2. The CDR3 loop spans 12 amino acids. Germline-derived CDR1 and CDR2 are SQVTM and ANQGSEA. CDR3 protein: CSVEQLAGEQFF. Written as DNA, the CDR3 is TGCAGCGTTGAACAACTAGCGGGTGAGCAGTTCTTC.

The V call is TRBV29-1, the J call TRBJ1-1; 10 nucleotides line up with TRBD1. The V and J ends lost 7 bases and 6 bases, in that order; junction bases with no gene match: 8. The CDR3 has 13 amino acids. Germline-derived CDR1 and CDR2 are SQVTM and ANQGSEA. The CDR3 nucleotides read TGCAGCGCCTCCGGGACAGGGGCTTCTGAAGCTTTCTTT. Its protein product is CSASGTGASEAFF.

The chain employs TRBV4-3 and TRBJ2-2, with D perhaps assigned TRBD1 or TRBD2 (5 bases each). The CDR3 spans 17 residues. The germline V gene encodes CDR1 LGHNA and CDR2 YSLEER. The ends were cut back, 0 bases at V and 7 bases at J, with 18 bases in the middle. CDR3 sequence: CASSQDLTGAVSGELFF. CDR3 coding DNA: TGCGCCAGCAGCCAAGATCTCACCGGGGCCGTAAGCGGGGAGCTGTTTTTT.

The chain employs TRBV25-1 and TRBJ1-6; D might be TRBD1 (6 bases). V was pared by 5 bases and J by 5 bases, with 13 bases between. Germline V gives CDR1 MGHDK, CDR2 SYGVNS. The CDR3 is 15 residues long. CDR3 sequence reads: CASSTRQVHNSPLHF. The CDR3 nucleotides are TGTGCCAGCAGTACCCGACAGGTGCATAATTCACCCCTCCACTTT.